One TCR beta chain is described in this entry. What it recognizes is unknown. This sample was taken from a study of post-analysis software for immune sequencing data. General study points: Samples from a shared batch, those prepared together, strongly co-clustered by F measure. TRBV5-6, TRBV5-1 and TRBV20-1 were among roughly five TRBV segments more frequent in patients than controls. In multiple sclerosis, normalized Chao1 diversity was significantly below that of controls.

The CDR3 extends over 17 amino acids. Trimming at V came to 3 bases and at J to 2 bases, leaving 8 bases not matched to a gene. Germline V gene data show CDR1 as SGHTA and CDR2 as FQGNSA. Unique-molecular-identifier-tagged TCR beta cDNA libraries were used. Using its own MiXCR run on the PCR reads, TCRdb lists one record per CDR3 protein. In the table there are 750,000 to 950,000 distinct CDR3 sequences, approximately 57% of which are singletons. This chain connects TRBV7-2 to TRBJ2-3, with 10 bases fitting TRBD2. Sequences were obtained from blood. The receptor was derived from a girl aged 10 to 17 with multiple sclerosis. The CDR3 DNA reads as TGTGCCAGCAGCTTGTTTAGGCTAGCGGGGGTCACAGATACGCAGTATTTT. It specifies CASSLFRLAGVTDTQYF.